Presented here are 5 T cell receptor beta chains from one specimen sequenced in a study of PD-1 blockade in classical Hodgkin lymphoma. Time point specified: cycle 4 day 1 (C4D1), after less than 7 weeks of nivolumab. Exposure to brentuximab vedotin varied, and each patient had relapsed following autologous stem cell transplantation. Some clones are missing from TCRdb's copy, which holds only in-frame ones; the method was immunoSEQ multiplex PCR. Of some 50,000 clones in the sample, about three quarters were seen once. The material sequenced was peripheral blood mononuclear cells (PBMCs), taken before the fourth cycle of nivolumab. The receptors were sampled from a human donor with classical Hodgkin lymphoma.

This clone was picked up a small number of times. The chain joins TRBV2 to TRBJ1-3, with 10 positions matching TRBD1. The V gene's germline CDR1 is SNHLY and CDR2 FYNNEI. The CDR3 has 16 residues. Trimming cost V 6 bases and J 0 bases; bases outside gene matches: 5. The CDR3 protein is CASSLTGGLSGNTIYF. The CDR3 DNA follows: TGTGCCAGCAGCCTGACAGGGGGCCTCTCTGGAAACACCATATATTTT.

The chain is built from TRBV10-3 and TRBJ2-7; 9 bases line up with TRBD2. The ends lost 6 bases at V and 3 bases at J; junction bases unmatched: 6. The CDR3 runs 14 residues. CDR1 and CDR2 from the germline V gene are ENHRY and SYGVKD. This CDR3 reads CAISRTSDSYEQYF. CDR3 coding DNA: TGTGCCATCAGCCGGACTAGCGATAGCTACGAGCAGTACTTC.

The chain couples TRBV29-1 to TRBJ2-1, with D perhaps TRBD2 (6 bases). The germline V gene has CDR1 SQVTM and CDR2 ANQGSEA. The CDR3 is made up of 14 amino acids. Trimming stripped 3 bases from V and 0 bases from J, with 9 bases between. For the CDR3, the DNA is TGCAGCGTTGACCTCGGGGGCTCCTACAATGAGCAGTTCTTC. Its protein product is CSVDLGGSYNEQFF.

The chain uses TRBV15 and TRBJ2-1, with 9 bases that match TRBD1. Trimming at V came to 3 bases and at J to 6 bases, leaving 18 bases not matched to a gene. Germline loops: CDR1 LNHNV, CDR2 YYDKDF (reference sequence). The CDR3 loop spans 19 amino acids. CDR3 DNA: TGTGCCACCAGCAGCGCAAAAAGCCTCCGGGACAGGGATCTCAATGAGCAGTTCTTC. It yields the protein CATSSAKSLRDRDLNEQFF.

As regards this clone: One junction end disagrees with the germline gene, perhaps due to a read error. The V and J genes are TRBV5-5 and TRBJ2-7; weak D call: TRBD1 (6 bases). The CDR3 is 15 amino acids. In germline, CDR1 is SGHKS, CDR2 YYEKEE (reference sequence). The CDR3 sequence is CASSLEGHPSDEQYF. CDR3 in DNA: TGTGCCAGCAGCTTGGAGGGACACCCCTCCGACGAGCAGTACTTC.